This T cell receptor (beta chain) was captured by sequencing in a study of blood T cell repertoires in COVID-19. Study details: From the United States, Italy and Spain came samples of acute and convalescent COVID-19. The analysed material was cDNA or gDNA that came from T cells, B-cell-depleted T cells, or PBMCs.

In the authors' methods: Amplification of reference gene primers provided the estimated nucleated cell counts. TCRdb keeps only in-frame clones here, not all; method: immunoSEQ multiplex PCR. V and J calls and clone size are as listed in that table; D and trimming were resolved from the DNA. The profile shows about 230,000 clones, roughly 88% of them singletons. This sequence was found in a man aged 35 to 55 who had recovered from COVID-19. Sequencing was carried out using peripheral blood.

The DNA of the CDR3 is TGTGCCAGCAGCCTGGGACTAGCGGGAGTCGGAGAGACCCAGTACTTC. This gives the protein CASSLGLAGVGETQYF. The rearrangement links TRBV9 to TRBJ2-5, with TRBD2 matching over 14 bases. The ends lost 4 bases at V and 4 bases at J; junction bases unmatched: 6. The CDR3 is 16 residues long. Per germline, CDR1 SGDLS and CDR2 YYNGEE.